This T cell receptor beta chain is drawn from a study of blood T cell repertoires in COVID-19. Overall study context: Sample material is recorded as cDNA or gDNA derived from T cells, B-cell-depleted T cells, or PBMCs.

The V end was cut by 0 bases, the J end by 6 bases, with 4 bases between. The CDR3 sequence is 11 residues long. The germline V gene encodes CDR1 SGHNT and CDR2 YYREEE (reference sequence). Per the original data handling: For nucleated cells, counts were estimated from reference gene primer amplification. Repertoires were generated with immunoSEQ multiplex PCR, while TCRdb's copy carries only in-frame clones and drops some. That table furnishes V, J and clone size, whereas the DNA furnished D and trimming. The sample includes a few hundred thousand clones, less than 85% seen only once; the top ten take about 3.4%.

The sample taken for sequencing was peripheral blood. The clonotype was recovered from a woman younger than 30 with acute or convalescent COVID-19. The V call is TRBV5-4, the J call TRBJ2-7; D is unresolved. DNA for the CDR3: TGTGCCAGCAGCTTGGACAGCGAGCAGTACTTC. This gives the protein CASSLDSEQYF.